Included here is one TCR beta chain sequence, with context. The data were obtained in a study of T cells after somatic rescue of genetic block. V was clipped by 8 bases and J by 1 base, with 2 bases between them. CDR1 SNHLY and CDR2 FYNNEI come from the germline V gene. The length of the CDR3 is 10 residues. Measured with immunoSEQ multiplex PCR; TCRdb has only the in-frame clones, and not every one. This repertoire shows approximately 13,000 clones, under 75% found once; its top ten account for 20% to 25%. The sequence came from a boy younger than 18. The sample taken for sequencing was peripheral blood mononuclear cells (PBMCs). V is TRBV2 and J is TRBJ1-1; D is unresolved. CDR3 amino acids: CASGNTEAFF. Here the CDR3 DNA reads TGTGCCAGCGGGAACACTGAAGCTTTCTTT. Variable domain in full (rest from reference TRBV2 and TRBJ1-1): EPEVTQTPSHQVTQMGQEVILRCVPISNHLYFYWYRQILGQKVEFLVSFYNNEISEKSEIFDDQFSVERPDGSNFTLKIRSTKLEDSAMYFCASGNTEAFFGQGTRLTVV.